This is a list of T cell receptor beta chains from one sample in a study of T cells expressing NK-cell markers. TCRdb reworked the 5' RACE reads into one entry per CDR3 protein, no DNA. This repertoire includes a few hundred thousand distinct CDR3 sequences. Sequenced input: blood T cells: a sorted CD56 or NKG2C T cell subset, CD4+ or CD8+ T cells, or bulk PBMC T cells (not recorded which). These receptors all come from a man between 18 and 69 years old in good health. Each CDR3 is given with its conserved first and last residue.

CASNLGLAGGFGANVLTF	TRBJ2-6	TRBV11-2
CSVPPGGITDTQYF	TRBJ2-3	TRBV29-1
CASSPPLAHGYTF	TRBJ1-2	TRBV18
CASSPGQGKVNQPQHF	TRBJ1-5	TRBV18
CASSFVQGVGNQPQHF	TRBJ1-5	TRBV19
CASSVTSGDLTYEQYF	TRBJ2-7	TRBV2
CASSLARGPTREQYF	TRBJ2-7	TRBV11-2
CASSETKGTYEQYF	TRBJ2-7	TRBV6-1
CASSPTLLAKNIQYF	TRBJ2-4	TRBV9
CAISDRTGPDTQYF	TRBJ2-3	TRBV10-3
CASSSQGHNNSPLHF	TRBJ1-6	TRBV7-2
CASSSVFGQGGETQYF	TRBJ2-5	TRBV7-9
CSVRKGYNQPQHF	TRBJ1-5	TRBV29-1
CASRLAYNEQFF	TRBJ2-1	TRBV5-1
CASSQGTASGKLFF	TRBJ1-4	TRBV6-1
CASSLSSGDTQYF	TRBJ2-3	TRBV27
CASSYGQGEGKASYEQYF	TRBJ2-7	TRBV5-1
CASSQDGHNEQFF	TRBJ2-1	TRBV3-1
CSARSWGEGGNYEQYF	TRBJ2-7	TRBV20-1
CASSPWAANYGYTF	TRBJ1-2	TRBV5-5
CASSERGAGGVREQYF	TRBJ2-7	TRBV25-1
CASSLVSDRATNEKLFF	TRBJ1-4	TRBV5-6
CASSHSGGPYTQYF	TRBJ2-3	TRBV3-1
CASSQTTGVAYEQYF	TRBJ2-7	TRBV6-1
CASGTQGNEQFF	TRBJ2-1	TRBV25-1
CASSFGFGTGELFF	TRBJ2-2	TRBV5-6
CASSANSSYTIYF	TRBJ1-3	TRBV9
CASSPGQRLMNTEAFF	TRBJ1-1	TRBV7-2
CASSVVGTGPSPLHF	TRBJ1-6	TRBV9